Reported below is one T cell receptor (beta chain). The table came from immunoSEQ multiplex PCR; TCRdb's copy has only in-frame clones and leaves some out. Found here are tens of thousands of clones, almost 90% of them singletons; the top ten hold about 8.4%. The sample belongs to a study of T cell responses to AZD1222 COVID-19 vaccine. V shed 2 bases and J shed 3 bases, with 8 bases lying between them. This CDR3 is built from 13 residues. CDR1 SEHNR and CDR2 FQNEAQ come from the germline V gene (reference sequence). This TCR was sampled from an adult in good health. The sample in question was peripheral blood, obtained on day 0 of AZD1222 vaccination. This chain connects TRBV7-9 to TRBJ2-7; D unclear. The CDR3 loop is CASSLPPSYEQYF. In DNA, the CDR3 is TGTGCCAGCAGCTTACCCCCTAGCTACGAGCAGTACTTC.